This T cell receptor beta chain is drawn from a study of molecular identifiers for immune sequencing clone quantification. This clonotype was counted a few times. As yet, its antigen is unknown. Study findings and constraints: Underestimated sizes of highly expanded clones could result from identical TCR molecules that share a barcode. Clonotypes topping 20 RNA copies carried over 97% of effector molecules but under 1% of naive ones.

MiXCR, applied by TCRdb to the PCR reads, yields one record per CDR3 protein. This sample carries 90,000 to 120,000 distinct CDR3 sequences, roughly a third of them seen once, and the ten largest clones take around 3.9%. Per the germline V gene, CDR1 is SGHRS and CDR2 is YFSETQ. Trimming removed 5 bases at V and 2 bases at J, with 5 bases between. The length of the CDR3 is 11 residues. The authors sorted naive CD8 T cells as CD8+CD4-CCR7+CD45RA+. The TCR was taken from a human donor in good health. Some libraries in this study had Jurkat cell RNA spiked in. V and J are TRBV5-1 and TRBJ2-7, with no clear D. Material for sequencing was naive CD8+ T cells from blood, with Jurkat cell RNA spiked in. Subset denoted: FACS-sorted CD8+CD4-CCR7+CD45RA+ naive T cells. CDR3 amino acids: CASRSAYEQYF. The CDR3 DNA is TGCGCCAGCAGATCGGCCTACGAGCAGTACTTC.